Listed below are T cell receptor beta chains from one sample, sequenced in a study of cytomegalovirus exposure and HLA in healthy donors. Libraries were prepared by immunoSEQ multiplex PCR; TCRdb keeps only in-frame clonotypes and omits some of them. Of hundreds of thousands of clones in the sample, around 80% were seen once. Sequencing was carried out using PBMCs. These receptors all stem from a boy between 10 and 17 years old in good health and CMV-seronegative. Both conserved end residues are part of each CDR3.

v_gene | CDR3aa
TRBV15 | CATSRPLGRGGNTEAFF
TRBV15 | CATSTTLLEGIPKNTEAFF
TRBV5-1 | CASSDGSRGRGYTF
TRBV5-4 | CASSFQRGANTGELFF
TRBV11-2 | CASSFRGGGIYEQYF
TRBV5-6 | CASSLASGLRSYEQYF
TRBV21-1 | CASSKGRGLSGGDYGYTF
TRBV7-2 | CASNSTELPRTFF
TRBV14 | CASSQVFDGLSGNTIYF
TRBV4-1 | CASSVRDRGPSNQPQHF
TRBV30 | CAWSKGRTYEQYF
TRBV30 | CAWSVSDTDTQYF
TRBV11-2 | CASSLVRPGGYTF
TRBV6-6 | CASRRTEMNTEAFF
TRBV30 | CASGASGYNEQFF
TRBV5-1 | CASSFEGAGATEAFF
TRBV19 | CASSGQGRGNTIYF
TRBV5-1 | CASSSSTTYTDTQYF
TRBV5-6 | CASSLGGRGLAGLQETQYF
TRBV27 | CASRTGLNTEAFF
TRBV19 | CASSIRQGRAGANVLTF
TRBV13 | CASSSPPAGASYEQYF
TRBV2 | CASSWELAGVTTTDTQYF
TRBV7-8 | CASSYGQDYEQYF
TRBV15 | CATSAAKRTSLETQYF
TRBV5-6 | CASSHLRDRVIYEQYF
TRBV7-6 | CASSLLQGTEAFF
TRBV11-2 | CASSSPAGGSYNEQFF
TRBV6-5 | CASSVRDSRSPLHF
TRBV7-2 | CASSRVGRGAYNEQFF
TRBV27 | CASGLAGGIETQYF
TRBV7-3 | CASSQGFGETQYF